These 18 T cell receptor beta chains share one sample of origin, sequenced in a study of blood T cell repertoires in COVID-19. Method: immunoSEQ multiplex PCR; TCRdb's copy keeps in-frame clones and lacks some. The repertoire has 300,000 to 350,000 clones, 80% to 90% of them found once; the top ten carry over 6%. Sample: peripheral blood. These receptors all stem from a woman in her forties or fifties with COVID-19, enrolled during active disease.

The gene calls are TRBV6-5 and TRBJ1-2, with D maybe TRBD1 (5 bases). The germline V gene encodes CDR1 MNHEY and CDR2 SVGAGI. The CDR3 is made up of 12 amino acids. Trimming took 2 bases from V and 8 from J, leaving 9 bases between them. CDR3 in amino acids: CASSYQGRGYTF. CDR3 sequence (DNA): TGTGCCAGCAGTTACCAGGGTAGAGGCTACACCTTC.

The chain uses TRBV7-6 and TRBJ2-3; TRBD1 aligns across 10 bases. From germline, CDR1 is SGHVS and CDR2 FNYEAQ. The CDR3 sequence is 15 residues long. J lost 3 bases, V lost 5 bases, and 5 bases had no gene match. The CDR3 nucleotides read TGTGCCAGCAGCCCCCGGACAGGGGGGACAGATACGCAGTATTTT. As protein: CASSPRTGGTDTQYF.

In this sample, this clone turned up a few times. The chain couples TRBV4-1 to TRBJ1-2; D uncertain. The CDR3 consists of 16 residues. The germline gives CDR1 MGHRA, CDR2 YSYEKL. The V gene lost 1 base and the J gene lost 4 bases, with 16 bases spanning the gap. The CDR3: CASSQGVGGSVYGYTF. The CDR3 nucleotides read TGCGCCAGCAGCCAAGGGGTGGGAGGATCCGTCTATGGCTACACCTTC.

The chain is built from TRBV7-6 and TRBJ1-2; possibly TRBD1 for D (6 bases). Trimming removed 1 base from V and 8 bases from J, with 14 bases in between. The germline V gene has CDR1 SGHVS and CDR2 FNYEAQ. The CDR3 sequence is 14 residues long. This CDR3 is CASSLGDTTRGYTF. The CDR3, as DNA: TGTGCCAGCAGCTTAGGGGACACGACTCGGGGCTACACCTTC.

The genes are TRBV18 and TRBJ2-1, with 9 bases that match TRBD2. The CDR3 is 18 amino acids. The V gene's germline CDR1 is KGHSH and CDR2 LQKENI. The trim removed 2 bases at V and 7 bases at J, leaving 15 bases unmatched. The CDR3 loop is CASSPGLRSGRWHNEQFF. The CDR3 DNA is TGTGCCAGCTCACCAGGCCTAAGAAGCGGGAGGTGGCATAATGAGCAGTTCTTC.

This chain uses TRBV10-2 with TRBJ2-1; 9 bases are shared with TRBD2. Germline V gene lookup returns CDR1 WSHSY and CDR2 SAAADI. CDR3 length equals 15 residues. Losses at the gene ends were 6 bases for V and 3 bases for J; bases not matched to a gene: 6. The CDR3 nucleotides are TGCGCCAGCAGCCCTACTAGCGGGTACTACAATGAGCAGTTCTTC. This sequence encodes CASSPTSGYYNEQFF.

The gene calls are TRBV30 and TRBJ1-3; no clear D gene. The CDR3 is 15 amino acids. In germline, CDR1 is GTSNPN, CDR2 SVGIG (reference sequence). Deletions cut 1 base from V and 8 bases from J, with 18 bases between. CDR3 sequence: CAWSGRGRKLDTIYF. The CDR3, as DNA: TGTGCCTGGAGTGGTAGAGGGAGGAAATTAGACACCATATATTTT.

For the CDR3, the DNA is TGTGCCATCAGTGAGTCGGGCAGGGGAAGTGAAAAACTGTTTTTT. Amino acids: CAISESGRGSEKLFF. This rearrangement joins TRBV10-3 to TRBJ1-4, with a tentative D call TRBD1 (6 bases). V gave up 0 bases and J gave up 7 bases, with 12 bases separating them. Germline CDR1 and CDR2: ENHRY and SYGVKD. The CDR3 has 15 amino acids.

In this sample, this clone turned up once. The rearrangement uses TRBV6-5 and TRBJ2-7, with D tentatively TRBD2 (7 bases). CDR1 is MNHEY and CDR2 is SVGAGI in the germline V gene. V lost 5 bases and J 3 bases, leaving 14 bases between the germline ends. This CDR3 spans 14 amino acids. The CDR3 region is CASSKYREGYEQYF. CDR3 sequence (DNA): TGTGCCAGCAGTAAATACAGGGAGGGCTACGAGCAGTACTTC.

With regard to this clone: At the DNA level, this CDR3 is encoded by other sequences in the same sample as well. The chain uses TRBV5-1 and TRBJ2-3; 7 nucleotides line up with TRBD2. V lost 1 base, J lost 1 base, and 3 bases stayed unmatched. This CDR3 is built from 15 residues. Germline V CDR1 and CDR2: SGHRS, YFSETQ. CDR3: CASSLPLAGTDTQYF. Written as DNA, the CDR3 is TGCGCCAGCAGCTTGCCCCTAGCGGGCACAGATACGCAGTATTTT. The full variable domain, completed using reference TRBV5-1 and TRBJ2-3, is KAGVTQTPRYLIKTRGQQVTLSCSPISGHRSVSWYQQTPGQGLQFLFEYFSETQRNKGNFPGRFSGRQFSNSRSEMNVSTLELGDSALYLCASSLPLAGTDTQYFGPGTRLTVL.

J is TRBJ2-1 and V is TRBV27, with 7 bases fitting TRBD2. Germline CDR1 is MNHEY and CDR2 is SMNVEV (reference sequence). With 6 bases clipped from V and 10 bases from J, the junction kept 6 bases outside the gene matches. The CDR3 consists of 12 residues. CDR3 DNA sequence: TGTGCCAGCAGCTCCCGGGGGGTAGAGCAGTTCTTC. Translated: CASSSRGVEQFF.

The gene calls are TRBV5-4 and TRBJ2-2; 7 positions agree with TRBD2. The CDR3 is 17 residues long. V was pared by 0 bases and J by 0 bases, with 5 bases of the junction left unmatched. In germline, CDR1 is SGHNT, CDR2 YYREEE (reference sequence). The chain's CDR3 is CASSLELATSNTGELFF. The CDR3 region has the DNA TGTGCCAGCAGCTTGGAACTAGCGACATCGAACACCGGGGAGCTGTTTTTT. The whole variable domain, remainder taken from reference TRBV5-4 and TRBJ2-2, is ETGVTQSPTHLIKTRGQQVTLRCSSQSGHNTVSWYQQALGQGPQFIFQYYREEENGRGNFPPRFSGLQFPNYSSELNVNALELDDSALYLCASSLELATSNTGELFFGEGSRLTVL.

This rearrangement joins TRBV15 to TRBJ1-5; the match to TRBD1 covers 10 bases. V lost 1 base, J lost 6 bases, and 6 bases stayed unmatched. Germline V gives CDR1 LNHNV, CDR2 YYDKDF (reference sequence). The length of the CDR3 is 16 residues. The CDR3 here is CATSRADRGRGQPQHF. CDR3 coding DNA: TGTGCCACCAGCAGAGCAGACAGGGGGCGAGGTCAGCCCCAGCATTTT.

The chain combines TRBV19 with TRBJ2-7; possibly TRBD2 for D (5 bases). The CDR3 is 15 amino acids. Per germline, CDR1 LNHDA and CDR2 SQIVND (reference sequence). V dropped 5 bases and J dropped 3 bases, with 17 bases sitting between them. This CDR3 reads CASSPLSSAVYEQYF. CDR3 coding DNA: TGTGCCAGTAGTCCCCTGTCGTCAGCGGTCTACGAGCAGTACTTC.

The rearrangement uses TRBV3-1 (or the pseudogene TRBV3-2) and TRBJ1-2; D gene uncertain. V lost 6 bases to trimming and J lost 4 bases, with 12 bases between them. The CDR3 contains 13 residues. Germline CDR1 is LGHDT and CDR2 is YNNKEL (reference sequence). This chain's CDR3 is CASSTSPGYGYTF. The CDR3 DNA sequence: TGTGCCAGCAGTACTTCCCCGGGCTATGGCTACACCTTC.

V usage is TRBV4-1 and J usage is TRBJ2-5; 7 bases fit TRBD1. CDR1 MGHRA and CDR2 YSYEKL come from the germline V gene. V lost 3 bases and J lost 3; bases outside the gene matches: 7. The length of the CDR3 is 15 residues. CDR3 region: CASSQTRDSKETQYF. The CDR3 nucleotides read TGCGCCAGCAGCCAGACGAGGGACAGTAAAGAGACCCAGTACTTC.

The rearrangement uses TRBV9 and TRBJ1-2; no reliable D call. This CDR3 contains 13 residues. V lost 4 bases, J lost 1 base, and 8 bases lay in between. The germline CDR1 and CDR2 sequences are SGDLS and YYNGEE. This chain's CDR3 is CASSQTFNYGYTF. CDR3 DNA: TGTGCCAGCAGCCAAACTTTTAACTATGGCTACACCTTC.

This clone occurred a few times. This chain uses TRBV3-1 (or the pseudogene TRBV3-2) with TRBJ2-7; 9 positions match TRBD2. Germline assignment: CDR1 LGHDT and CDR2 YNNKEL (reference sequence). This CDR3 spans 15 amino acids. Trimming cost V 1 base and J 2 bases; bases outside gene matches: 3. As DNA, the CDR3 is TGTGCCAGCAGCCAAGGACTAGCGGTAACCTACGAGCAGTACTTC. Its protein is CASSQGLAVTYEQYF.